The 20 T cell receptor beta chains in this list originate from one sample, sequenced in a study of molecular identifiers for immune sequencing clone quantification. TCRdb analysed the PCR reads with MiXCR anew, one entry per CDR3 protein. The data contain some 680,000 distinct CDR3 sequences, around 25% of them seen just once; the ten biggest clones take up 0.7% to 0.95%. The sample was naive CD8+ T cells from blood, with Jurkat cell RNA spiked in. Subset defined: FACS-sorted CD8+CD4-CCR7+CD45RA+ naive T cells. These receptors originate from a human donor in good health. Some libraries in this study had Jurkat cell RNA spiked in.

The rearrangement joins TRBV19 to TRBJ1-1; D gene unclear. Germline CDR1 and CDR2: LNHDA and SQIVND (reference sequence). Trimming took 10 bases from V and 8 from J, leaving 26 bases between them. The CDR3 contains 15 residues. CDR3 coding DNA: TGTGCCACTACGCCCGTGACTGGAGGAGCCACCGAAGCTTTCTTT. Translated, it gives CATTPVTGGATEAFF.

This clonotype was observed a few times. The CDR3 region is CASSLTEGLAGGGEQFF. The CDR3 bases are TGTGCCAGCAGCTTAACTGAGGGACTAGCGGGAGGAGGTGAGCAGTTCTTC. The V gene is TRBV7-9, the J gene TRBJ2-1, with 15 bases matching TRBD2. Germline V gene data show CDR1 as SEHNR and CDR2 as FQNEAQ (reference sequence). J was trimmed by 9 bases and V by 2 bases; bases with no gene match: 8. This CDR3 comprises 17 residues.

This clonotype came up a few times. This chain connects TRBV7-6 to TRBJ2-7; D not resolved. The germline V gene has CDR1 SGHVS and CDR2 FNYEAQ. This CDR3 has 14 residues. Trimming cost V 5 bases and J 3 bases, with 14 bases left between them. CDR3 sequence reads: CASSPRPQDYEQYF. The CDR3 coding sequence is TGTGCCAGCAGCCCCCGCCCTCAGGACTACGAGCAGTACTTC.

This CDR3 is CSVAGTGRENEQFF. CDR3 bases: TGCAGCGTCGCCGGGACAGGGAGGGAAAATGAGCAGTTCTTC. The rearrangement joins TRBV29-1 to TRBJ2-1; 9 positions agree with TRBD1. CDR1 SQVTM and CDR2 ANQGSEA come from the germline V gene. V shed 6 bases and J 7 bases; nucleotides not matched to a gene: 10. This CDR3 contains 14 residues.

The sample holds one count of this clonotype. This sequence may be a read error, since a much larger clone differs from it by one base. V and J are TRBV6-5 and TRBJ2-1; perhaps D is TRBD1 or TRBD2 (5 bases each). From germline, CDR1 is MNHEY and CDR2 SVGAGI. The CDR3 runs to 13 residues. CDR3 in amino acids: CASSNAWLGEQSF. DNA for the CDR3: TGTGCCAGCAGCAACGCCTGGCTAGGGGAGCAGTCCTTC.

This clonotype was found a few times. The rearrangement uses TRBV6-2 or TRBV6-3 and TRBJ2-1; perhaps TRBD1 as D (5 bases). Germline values: CDR1 MNHEY, CDR2 SVGEGT. V was clipped by 7 bases and J by 7 bases, with 11 bases between them. The CDR3 length is 12 residues. The CDR3 is CASNSQGNEQFF. CDR3 nucleotides: TGTGCCAGCAATAGTCAGGGTAATGAGCAGTTCTTC.

This clonotype was seen a few times. This chain joins TRBV6-1 and TRBJ1-1; D unresolved. Trimming cost V 4 bases and J 2 bases, with 11 bases left between them. This CDR3 is built from 14 residues. Germline loops: CDR1 MNHNS, CDR2 SASEGT. CDR3 bases: TGTGCCAGCAGTGGTTGGGGTGTAAACACTGAAGCTTTCTTT. Residues: CASSGWGVNTEAFF.

On this clonotype itself: Just one base apart from a much larger clone, this may be a read error. Because it lacks the conserved phenylalanine or tryptophan at the end, this CDR3 is likely a read error. The chain uses TRBV12-3 or TRBV12-4 and TRBJ2-3; D remains unclear. Trimming took off 7 bases at V and 0 bases at J, with 8 bases between the two ends. The CDR3 sequence is 13 residues long. CDR3 DNA sequence: TGTGCCAGCACCAAGGACAGCACAGATACGCAGTATTTG. Translating it yields CASTKDSTDTQYL.

Note on this clonotype: A read error may explain this, as a much larger clone is one base away. The V and J genes are TRBV2 and TRBJ2-7; D not resolved. The CDR3 totals 13 residues. The germline gives CDR1 SNHLY, CDR2 FYNNEI. Trimming left V 4 bases short and J 0 bases short, with 7 bases between. This chain's CDR3 is CASSVAVSYEQYF. The CDR3 DNA reads TGTGCCAGCAGTGTCGCGGTCTCCTACGAGCAGTACTTC. The variable domain in full, with the rest retrieved from reference TRBV2 and TRBJ2-7, is EPEVTQTPSHQVTQMGQEVILRCVPISNHLYFYWYRQILGQKVEFLVSFYNNEISEKSEIFDDQFSVERPDGSNFTLKIRSTKLEDSAMYFCASSVAVSYEQYFGPGTRLTVT.

In the case of this clonotype: Given a much more abundant clone one base away, this may be a read error. The chain carries TRBV12-5 and TRBJ2-3; D may be TRBD1 (6 bases). This CDR3 comprises 15 residues. The germline V and J ends were trimmed by 4 bases and 2 bases, with 13 bases remaining between them. The V gene's germline CDR1 is LGHNT and CDR2 FRNRAP. The CDR3, as DNA: TGTGCTAGTGGTTCCCAGGACAGCAACACAGATACGCAGTATTTT. Protein product: CASGSQDSNTDTQYF.

The chain combines TRBV10-2 with TRBJ2-5; D is uncertain. Trimming cost V 7 bases and J 9 bases, with 12 bases left between them. Per germline, CDR1 WSHSY and CDR2 SAAADI. The CDR3 runs to 11 residues. CDR3 region: CASTPNGAQYF. In DNA, the CDR3 is TGCGCCAGCACCCCTAATGGGGCCCAGTACTTC.

Concerning this clonotype itself: One base away lies a much larger clone, so this may be a sequencing read error. The chain couples TRBV20-1 to TRBJ2-3; D is ambiguous. CDR3 length equals 10 residues. The V gene's germline CDR1 is DFQATT and CDR2 SNEGSKA (reference sequence). Trimming stripped 7 bases from V and 8 bases from J, with 10 bases between. The chain's CDR3 is CSGRMGTQYF. The DNA of the CDR3 is TGCAGTGGCCGGATGGGTACGCAGTATTTT.

This clonotype was seen a few times. A clone one base away is much larger, so this may be a read error. J is TRBJ2-1 and V is TRBV24-1; D is undetermined. Germline V CDR1 and CDR2: KGHDR, SFDVKD. The CDR3 totals 11 residues. The CDR3 DNA follows: TGTGCCACCAGTGATTTCAATGAGCTGTTCTTC. This codes for CATSDFNELFF.

The CDR3 nucleotides read TGTGCCAGCAGTCAATACAGGGGAGCCTACAATGAGCAGTTCTTC. The encoded protein is CASSQYRGAYNEQFF. J is TRBJ2-1 and V is TRBV6-6, with 7 bases lining up with TRBD1. Germline CDR1 and CDR2: MNHNY and SVGAGI (reference sequence). Trimming cost V 5 bases and J 2 bases; bases outside gene matches: 6. This CDR3 has 15 residues.

Regarding this clonotype: At one end, the junction sequence differs from germline, possibly due to a read error. The rearrangement uses TRBV25-1 and TRBJ2-1, with D unresolved. Germline assignment: CDR1 MGHDK and CDR2 SYGVNS. This CDR3 spans 12 amino acids. The CDR3 reads CASNTGYNKQFF. DNA of the CDR3: TGTGCCAGCAATACCGGCTACAATAAGCAGTTCTTC.

The chain employs TRBV2 and TRBJ2-7; D is uncertain. The CDR3 loop spans 15 amino acids. V lost 6 bases to trimming and J lost 5 bases, with 20 bases between them. Germline loops: CDR1 SNHLY, CDR2 FYNNEI. CDR3 amino acids: CASSAPGIYPHEQYF. CDR3 DNA sequence: TGTGCCAGCAGCGCCCCTGGGATCTATCCCCACGAGCAGTACTTC.

This clonotype has a handful of counts. This sequence may be a read error, since a much larger clone differs from it by one base. V gene TRBV4-3 combines with J gene TRBJ1-1; no clear D gene. The V gene's germline CDR1 is LGHNA and CDR2 YSLEER. Trimming removed 0 bases at V and 4 bases at J, with 12 bases between. This CDR3 has 15 residues. CDR3 nucleotides: TGCGCCAGCAGCCAAGACGAAGAGAGAGGCACTGAAGCTTTCTTT. It specifies CASSQDEERGTEAFF.

This clonotype occurred a few times. Germline and junction disagree at one end, which may indicate a read error. The chain has TRBV12-3 or TRBV12-4 and TRBJ1-1; D perhaps matches TRBD1 (5 bases). This CDR3 comprises 14 residues. The CDR3 nucleotides are TGTGCCAGCGCCCCGGGGCTTCAGAACGCTGAAGCTTTCTTT. Residues: CASAPGLQNAEAFF.

This clonotype was counted ten times or more. The V and J genes are TRBV7-2 and TRBJ2-3; D is perhaps TRBD2 (6 bases). V was pared by 0 bases and J by 7 bases, with 17 bases between. CDR1 and CDR2 from the germline V gene are SGHTA and FQGNSA. The CDR3 is made up of 16 amino acids. Written as DNA, the CDR3 is TGTGCCAGCAGCTTAGCGCGGGACTTACTCGGTAATACGCAGTATTTT. This codes for CASSLARDLLGNTQYF.

The chain combines TRBV30 with TRBJ2-1, with 8 bases matching TRBD2. The CDR3 is 14 residues long. Germline loops: CDR1 GTSNPN, CDR2 SVGIG (reference sequence). Trimming cost V 1 base and J 5 bases; bases outside gene matches: 4. CDR3 loop: CAWSAGTSDNEQFF. CDR3 bases: TGTGCCTGGAGTGCGGGGACTAGTGACAATGAGCAGTTCTTC.